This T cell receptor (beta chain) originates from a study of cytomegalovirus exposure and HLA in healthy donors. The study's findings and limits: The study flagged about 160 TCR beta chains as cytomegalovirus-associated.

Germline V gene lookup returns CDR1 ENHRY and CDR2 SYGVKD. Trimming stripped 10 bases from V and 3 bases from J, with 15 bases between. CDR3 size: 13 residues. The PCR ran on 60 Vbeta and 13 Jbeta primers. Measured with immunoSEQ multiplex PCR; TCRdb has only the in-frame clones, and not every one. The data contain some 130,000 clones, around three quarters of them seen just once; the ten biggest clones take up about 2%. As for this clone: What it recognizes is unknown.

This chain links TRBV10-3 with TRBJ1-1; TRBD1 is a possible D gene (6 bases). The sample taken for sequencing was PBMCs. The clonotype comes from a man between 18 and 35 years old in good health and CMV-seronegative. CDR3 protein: CATTRGEDTEAFF. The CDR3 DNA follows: TGTGCCACCACCAGGGGAGAGGACACTGAAGCTTTCTTT.